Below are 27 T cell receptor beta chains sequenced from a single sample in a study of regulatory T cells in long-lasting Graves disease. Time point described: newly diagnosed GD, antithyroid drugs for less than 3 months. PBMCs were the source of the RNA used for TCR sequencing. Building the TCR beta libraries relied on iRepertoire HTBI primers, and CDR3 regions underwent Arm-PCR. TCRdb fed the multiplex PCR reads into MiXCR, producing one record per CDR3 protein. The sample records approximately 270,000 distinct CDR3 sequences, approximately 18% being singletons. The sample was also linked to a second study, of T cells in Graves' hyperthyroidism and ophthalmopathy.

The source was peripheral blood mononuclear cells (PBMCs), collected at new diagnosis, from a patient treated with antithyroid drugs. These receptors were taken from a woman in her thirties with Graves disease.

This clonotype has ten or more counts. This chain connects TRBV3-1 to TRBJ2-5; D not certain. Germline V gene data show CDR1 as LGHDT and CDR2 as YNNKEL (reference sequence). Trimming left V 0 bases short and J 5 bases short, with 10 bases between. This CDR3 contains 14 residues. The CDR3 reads CASSQDLSFETQYF. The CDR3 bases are TGTGCCAGCAGCCAAGACTTGAGCTTTGAGACCCAGTACTTC.

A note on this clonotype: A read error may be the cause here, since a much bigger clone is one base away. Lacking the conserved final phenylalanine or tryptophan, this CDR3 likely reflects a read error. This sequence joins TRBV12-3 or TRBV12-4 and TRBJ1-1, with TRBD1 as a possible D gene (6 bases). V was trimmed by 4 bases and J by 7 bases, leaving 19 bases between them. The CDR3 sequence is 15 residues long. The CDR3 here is CASSSALDRLNEAFS. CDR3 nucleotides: TGTGCCAGCAGTTCCGCACTCGACAGGTTAAATGAAGCTTTCTCT.

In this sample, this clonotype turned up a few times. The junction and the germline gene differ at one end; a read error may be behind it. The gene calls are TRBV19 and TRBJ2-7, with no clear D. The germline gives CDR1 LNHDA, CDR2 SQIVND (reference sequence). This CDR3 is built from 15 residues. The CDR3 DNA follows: TGTGCCAGTAGTGTAGATGGCAGAAGCGCGTACGAGCAGTACTTC. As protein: CASSVDGRSAYEQYF.

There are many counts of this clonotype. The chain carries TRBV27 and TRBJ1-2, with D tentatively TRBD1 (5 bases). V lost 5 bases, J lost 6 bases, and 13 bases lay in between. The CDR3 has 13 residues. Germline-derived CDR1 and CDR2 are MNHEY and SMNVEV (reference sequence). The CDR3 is CASSLDIWNGYTF. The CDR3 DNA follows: TGTGCCAGCAGTCTGGACATTTGGAATGGCTACACCTTC.

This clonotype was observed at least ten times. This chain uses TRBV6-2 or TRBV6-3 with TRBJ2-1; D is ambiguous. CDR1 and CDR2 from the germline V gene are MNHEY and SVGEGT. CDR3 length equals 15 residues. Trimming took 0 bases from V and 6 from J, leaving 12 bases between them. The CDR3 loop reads CASSYSRNQINEQFF. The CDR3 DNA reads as TGTGCCAGCAGTTACTCGAGGAATCAGATCAATGAGCAGTTCTTC.

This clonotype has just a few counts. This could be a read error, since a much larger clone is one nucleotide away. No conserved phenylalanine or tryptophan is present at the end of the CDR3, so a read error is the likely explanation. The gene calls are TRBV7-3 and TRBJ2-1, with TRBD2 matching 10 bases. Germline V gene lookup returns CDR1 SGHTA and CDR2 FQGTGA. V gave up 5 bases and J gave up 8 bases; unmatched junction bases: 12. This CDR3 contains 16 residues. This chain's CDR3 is CASSHQRGGAKDEQFV. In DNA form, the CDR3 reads TGTGCCAGCAGCCACCAGCGGGGGGGTGCTAAAGATGAGCAGTTCGTC.

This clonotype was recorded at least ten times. In DNA, the CDR3 is TGCGCCAGCAGCTTGAACCCCTCCGGGGGCCGAGAGACCCAGTACTTC. This sequence encodes CASSLNPSGGRETQYF. This chain joins TRBV5-1 and TRBJ2-5, with D perhaps assigned TRBD1 or TRBD2 (6 bases each). The CDR3 has 16 amino acids. V lost 1 base, J lost 4 bases, and 17 bases lay in between. Germline assignment: CDR1 SGHRS and CDR2 YFSETQ.

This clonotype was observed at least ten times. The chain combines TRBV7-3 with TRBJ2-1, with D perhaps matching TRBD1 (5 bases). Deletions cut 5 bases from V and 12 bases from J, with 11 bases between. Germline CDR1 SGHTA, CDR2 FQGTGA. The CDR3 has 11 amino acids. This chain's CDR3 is CASSQGGGQFF. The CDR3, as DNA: TGTGCCAGCAGCCAGGGTGGTGGGCAGTTCTTC.

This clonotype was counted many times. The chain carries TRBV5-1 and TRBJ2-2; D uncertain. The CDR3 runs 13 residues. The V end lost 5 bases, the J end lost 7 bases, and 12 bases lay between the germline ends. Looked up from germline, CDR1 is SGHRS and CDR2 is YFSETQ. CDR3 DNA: TGCGCCAGCAGGGACCTTTTGGGCGGGGAGCTGTTTTTT. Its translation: CASRDLLGGELFF.

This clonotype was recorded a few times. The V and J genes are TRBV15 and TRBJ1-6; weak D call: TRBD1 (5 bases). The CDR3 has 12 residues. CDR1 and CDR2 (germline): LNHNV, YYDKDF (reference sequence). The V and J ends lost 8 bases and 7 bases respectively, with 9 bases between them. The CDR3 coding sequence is TGTGCCACCTCGACAGCCAATTCACCCCTCCACTTT. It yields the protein CATSTANSPLHF.

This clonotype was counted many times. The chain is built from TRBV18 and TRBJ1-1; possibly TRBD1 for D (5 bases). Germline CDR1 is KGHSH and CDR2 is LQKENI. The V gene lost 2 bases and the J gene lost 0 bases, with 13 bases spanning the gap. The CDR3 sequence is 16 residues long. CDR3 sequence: CASSPTRGRMNTEAFF. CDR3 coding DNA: TGTGCCAGCTCACCAACGAGGGGTCGGATGAACACTGAAGCTTTCTTT.

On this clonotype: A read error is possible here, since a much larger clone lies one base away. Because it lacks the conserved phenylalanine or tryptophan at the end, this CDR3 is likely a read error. The CDR3 reads CASSYAPLSGGGEQYL. The CDR3 DNA sequence: TGTGCCAGCAGCTACGCCCCCCTTAGCGGGGGGGGCGAGCAGTACCTC. The chain is built from TRBV7-2 and TRBJ2-7, with TRBD2 matching over 11 bases. CDR3 length equals 16 residues. Germline values: CDR1 SGHTA, CDR2 FQGNSA. The trim removed 4 bases at V and 6 bases at J, leaving 11 bases unmatched.

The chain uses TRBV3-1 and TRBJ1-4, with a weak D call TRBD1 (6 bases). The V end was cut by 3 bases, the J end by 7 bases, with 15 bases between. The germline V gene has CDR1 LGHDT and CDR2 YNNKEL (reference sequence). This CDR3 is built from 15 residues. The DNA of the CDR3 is TGTGCCAGCAGCCACAACAGGGCGTGGGCTGAAAAACTGTTTTTT. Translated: CASSHNRAWAEKLFF.

Here the CDR3 reads CASSSNWGLAGGHSADTQYF. CDR3 nucleotides: TGTGCCAGCAGCAGCAATTGGGGACTAGCGGGGGGGCATAGTGCAGATACGCAGTATTTT. The genes are TRBV11-1 and TRBJ2-3; 16 bases fit TRBD2. With V trimmed by 5 bases and J by 4 bases, 15 bases remained unmatched. Per the germline V gene, CDR1 is SGHAT and CDR2 is FQDESV (reference sequence). CDR3 size: 20 residues.

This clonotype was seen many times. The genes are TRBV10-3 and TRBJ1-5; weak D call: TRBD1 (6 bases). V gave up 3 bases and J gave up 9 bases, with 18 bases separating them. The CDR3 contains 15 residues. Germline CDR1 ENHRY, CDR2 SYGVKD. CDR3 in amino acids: CAISDSGAALSPQHF. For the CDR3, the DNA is TGTGCCATCAGTGATTCGGGGGCTGCCCTTTCGCCCCAGCATTTT.

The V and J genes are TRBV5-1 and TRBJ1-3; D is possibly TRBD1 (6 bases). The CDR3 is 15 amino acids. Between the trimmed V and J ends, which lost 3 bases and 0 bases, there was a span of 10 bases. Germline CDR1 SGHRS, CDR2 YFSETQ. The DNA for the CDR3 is TGCGCCAGCAGCTCGCAGGGACACTCTGGAAACACCATATATTTT. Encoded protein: CASSSQGHSGNTIYF.

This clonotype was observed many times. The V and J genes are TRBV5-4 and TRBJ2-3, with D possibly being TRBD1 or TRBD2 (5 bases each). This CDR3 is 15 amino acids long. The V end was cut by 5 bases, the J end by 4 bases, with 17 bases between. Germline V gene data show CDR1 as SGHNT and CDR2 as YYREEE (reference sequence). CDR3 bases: TGTGCCAGCAGTCCGGAAGGGACCGTAGCAGATACGCAGTATTTT. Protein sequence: CASSPEGTVADTQYF.

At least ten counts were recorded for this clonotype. The CDR3 protein is CSVQTGTYEQYF. The CDR3 DNA reads as TGCAGCGTACAGACAGGCACCTACGAGCAGTACTTC. This chain connects TRBV29-1 to TRBJ2-7, with D perhaps TRBD1 (6 bases). Deletions cut 6 bases from V and 2 bases from J, with 11 bases between. The germline V gene has CDR1 SQVTM and CDR2 ANQGSEA. The CDR3 totals 12 residues.

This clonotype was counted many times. CDR3 region: CASSVLGTAISGANVLTF. The CDR3 DNA reads TGTGCCAGCAGTGTACTCGGGACAGCAATCTCTGGGGCCAACGTCCTGACTTTC. The chain uses TRBV6-5 and TRBJ2-6; 7 positions agree with TRBD1. There are 18 residues in the CDR3. Looked up from germline, CDR1 is MNHEY and CDR2 is SVGAGI. The junction had 10 bases not matched to a gene; V was cut back by 5 bases and J by 0 bases.

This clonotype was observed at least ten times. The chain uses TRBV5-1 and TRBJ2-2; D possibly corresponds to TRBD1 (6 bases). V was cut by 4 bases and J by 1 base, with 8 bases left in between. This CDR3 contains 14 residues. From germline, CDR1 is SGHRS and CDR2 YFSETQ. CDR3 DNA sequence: TGCGCCAGCAGCCTACAGGGGAACACCGGGGAGCTGTTTTTT. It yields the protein CASSLQGNTGELFF.

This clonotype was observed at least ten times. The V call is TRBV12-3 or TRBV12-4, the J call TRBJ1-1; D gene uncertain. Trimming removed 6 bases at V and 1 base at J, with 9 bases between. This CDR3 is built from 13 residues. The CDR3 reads CASSQQRNTEAFF. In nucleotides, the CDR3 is TGTGCCAGCAGCCAACAGCGGAACACTGAAGCTTTCTTT.

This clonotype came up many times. CDR3 protein: CASSLGKGNQPQHF. As DNA, the CDR3 is TGTGCCAGCAGTTTAGGCAAGGGCAATCAGCCCCAGCATTTT. V is TRBV12-3 or TRBV12-4 and J is TRBJ1-5; no reliable D call. V was shortened by 1 base and J by 2 bases, with 6 bases between the two germline ends. The CDR3 has 14 residues.

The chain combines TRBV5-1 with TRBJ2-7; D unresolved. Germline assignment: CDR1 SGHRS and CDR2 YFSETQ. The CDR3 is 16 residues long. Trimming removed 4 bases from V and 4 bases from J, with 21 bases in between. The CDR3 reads CASSRDSAQKGYEQYF. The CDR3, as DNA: TGCGCCAGCAGCCGTGATTCAGCACAAAAAGGATACGAGCAGTACTTC.

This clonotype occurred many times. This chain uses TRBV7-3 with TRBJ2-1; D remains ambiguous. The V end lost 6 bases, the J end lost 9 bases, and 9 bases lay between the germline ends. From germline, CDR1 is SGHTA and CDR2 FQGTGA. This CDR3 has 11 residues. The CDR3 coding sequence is TGTGCCAGCAGTCAATTGGGTGAGCAGTTCTTC. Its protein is CASSQLGEQFF.

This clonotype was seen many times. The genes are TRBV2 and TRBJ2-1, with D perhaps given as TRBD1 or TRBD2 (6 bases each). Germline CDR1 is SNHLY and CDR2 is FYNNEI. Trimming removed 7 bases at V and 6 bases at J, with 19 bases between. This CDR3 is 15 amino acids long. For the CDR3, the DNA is TGTGCCAGCACCGAAAGACTTCCGGGGGCCAATGAGCAGTTCTTC. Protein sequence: CASTERLPGANEQFF. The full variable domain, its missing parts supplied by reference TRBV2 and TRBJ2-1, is EPEVTQTPSHQVTQMGQEVILRCVPISNHLYFYWYRQILGQKVEFLVSFYNNEISEKSEIFDDQFSVERPDGSNFTLKIRSTKLEDSAMYFCASTERLPGANEQFFGPGTRLTVL.

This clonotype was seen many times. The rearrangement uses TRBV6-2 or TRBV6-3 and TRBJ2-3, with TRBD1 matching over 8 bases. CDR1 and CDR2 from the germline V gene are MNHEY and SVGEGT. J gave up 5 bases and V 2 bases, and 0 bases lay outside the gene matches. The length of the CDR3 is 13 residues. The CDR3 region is CASSYGQGDTQYF. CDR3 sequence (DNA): TGTGCCAGCAGTTACGGACAGGGAGATACGCAGTATTTT.

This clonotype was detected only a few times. CDR3 sequence reads: CASSQTTGGFENIQYF. For the CDR3, the DNA is TGTGCCAGCAGCCAAACGACAGGGGGCTTCGAAAACATTCAGTACTTC. The chain couples TRBV7-2 to TRBJ2-4; 10 bases map to TRBD1. After removal of 5 bases from V and 5 bases from J, the junction contained 9 bases not matched to a gene. This CDR3 contains 16 residues. Germline CDR1 reads SGHTA; CDR2 reads FQGNSA.